Listed below are T cell receptor beta chains from one sample, sequenced in a study of CD8+ T cells in alopecia areata. Generated by immunoSEQ multiplex PCR, the TCRdb table keeps only in-frame clones and is missing some. Of 110,000 or so clones in the sample, approximately 38% were seen once. Sequences were obtained from CD4+ T cells sorted from blood. Receptors were obtained from a human donor with alopecia areata. CDR3s include the opening cysteine and the closing phenylalanine or tryptophan. D genes are given only for firm matches. Not every row has a clone size; where given, it reads once, few, many or a size class.

d_call	clone_size	j_call	v_call	cdr3_nt	cdr3_aa
TRBD1	few	TRBJ1-5	TRBV28	TGTGCCAGCAGTCAACCGGACAGGGGCCCCCGTCAGCCCCAGCATTTT	CASSQPDRGPRQPQHF
TRBD1	NA	TRBJ2-7	TRBV10-3	TGTGCCATCAGTCCGGACAGGGGGCTCTACGAGCAGTACTTC	CAISPDRGLYEQYF
TRBD2	NA	TRBJ2-2	TRBV29-1	TGCAGCGTTGTGGGAACTAGCGGGACCACCGGGGAGCTGTTTTTT	CSVVGTSGTTGELFF
NA	few	TRBJ1-1	TRBV29-1	TGCAGCAGTTCGGGCCGCACTGAAGCTTTCTTT	CSSSGRTEAFF
NA	few	TRBJ2-7	TRBV5-1	TGCGCCAGCAGCGCCGTAGGGTCCGGGATCGTAGAGCAGTACTTC	CASSAVGSGIVEQYF
NA	few	TRBJ2-5	TRBV28	TGTGCCAGCAGTCCCTCCCCGGCCCAAGAGACCCAGTACTTC	CASSPSPAQETQYF
TRBD2	NA	TRBJ2-1	TRBV6-6	TGTGCCAGCAGAAATAGCGGGAGGGCCAGGTATGAGCAGTTCTTC	CASRNSGRARYEQFF
NA	few	TRBJ2-7	TRBV25-1	TGTGCCAGCAGTGAATATGGCAGGGGCCCGGGAGAGCAGTACTTC	CASSEYGRGPGEQYF
NA	NA	TRBJ2-7	TRBV28	TGTGCCAGCAGCCCTACGAGGGCATCCTCCTACGAGCAGTACTTC	CASSPTRASSYEQYF
NA	NA	TRBJ2-1	TRBV7-3	TGTGCCAGCAGCTCTCCTCCTGGCAATGAGCAGTTCTTC	CASSSPPGNEQFF
NA	few	TRBJ2-7	TRBV5-1	TGCGCCAGCAGCTCGGGCGCCCTTTGGGCCTACGAGCAGTACTTC	CASSSGALWAYEQYF
NA	NA	TRBJ2-2	TRBV14	TGTGCCAGCAGCCGAGGTGCGAACACCGGGGAGCTGTTTTTT	CASSRGANTGELFF
NA	once	TRBJ2-7	TRBV20-1	TGCAGTGCTAGTTTCGGCTACGAGCAGTACTTC	CSASFGYEQYF
NA	few	TRBJ2-5	TRBV18	TGTGCCAGCTCACCAAGGGCCAGGGAAGGAGGAGAGACCCAGTACTTC	CASSPRAREGGETQYF
NA	NA	TRBJ2-1	TRBV29-1	TGCAGCGTTGTGTGGGGGCCGAGCCTCCACAATGAGCAGTTCTTC	CSVVWGPSLHNEQFF
TRBD1	NA	TRBJ2-7	TRBV30	TGTGCCTGGAGAGTCCAGGGGGTCCCCTCCGAGCAGTACTTC	CAWRVQGVPSEQYF
NA	NA	TRBJ2-3	TRBV7-3	TGTGCCAGCAGCTTCGAGGGAGCCACAGATACGCAGTATTTT	CASSFEGATDTQYF
NA	few	TRBJ2-7	TRBV29-1	TGCAGCGTCGAGTCGCCAGGCGAGCAGTACTTC	CSVESPGEQYF
NA	NA	TRBJ2-7	TRBV28	TGTGCCAGCAGGCTGAACGGAGGGCAGTACTTC	CASRLNGGQYF
TRBD2	few	TRBJ2-3	TRBV7-3	TGTGCCAGCAGCTCCGGACTAGGCACAGATACGCAGTATTTT	CASSSGLGTDTQYF
NA	few	TRBJ2-2	TRBV29-1	TGCAGCGTTGAATTTTCCCCGAGTAGACAGACCGGGGAGCTGTTTTTT	CSVEFSPSRQTGELFF
NA	NA	TRBJ2-5	TRBV10-3	TGTGCCATCAGTGGTGGCCAGCAAGAGACCCAGTACTTC	CAISGGQQETQYF
NA	NA	TRBJ2-5	TRBV7-2	TGTGCCAGCAGCTCGTACCAAGAGACCCAGTACTTC	CASSSYQETQYF
TRBD1	few	TRBJ1-5	TRBV18	TGTGCCAGCTCATCCAGGACAGGGACAAATCAGCCCCAGCATTTT	CASSSRTGTNQPQHF
NA	NA	TRBJ2-1	TRBV5-1	TGCGCCAGCTACAGGGAGAGCTCCTACAATGAGCAGTTCTTC	CASYRESSYNEQFF
NA	NA	TRBJ2-3	TRBV2	TGTGCCAGCAGTGAAATCGGGAGCGGGACAGATACGCAGTATTTT	CASSEIGSGTDTQYF
TRBD1	NA	TRBJ1-1	TRBV6-5	TGTGCCAGTAGGACAGGGGGAAAGACTGAAGCTTTCTTT	CASRTGGKTEAFF
TRBD1	many	TRBJ2-1	TRBV18	TGTGCCAGCTCACCAGACAGGGGCCGTTACAATGAGCAGTTCTTC	CASSPDRGRYNEQFF
NA	few	TRBJ1-1	TRBV29-1	TGCAGCGTAAGGGACGACCGAAAAGCTTTCTTT	CSVRDDRKAFF
TRBD2	NA	TRBJ2-7	TRBV29-1	TGCAGCGTCCGACTAGCGGGTGCTCCCCACGAGCAGTACTTC	CSVRLAGAPHEQYF
NA	few	TRBJ1-2	TRBV7-2	TGTGCCAGCAGCTTGGACAGCAACTATGGCTACACCTTC	CASSLDSNYGYTF
TRBD1	few	TRBJ2-3	TRBV29-1	TGCAGCGGGACAGGAGCGACTAGCACAGATACGCAGTATTTT	CSGTGATSTDTQYF
TRBD2	NA	TRBJ2-1	TRBV4-3	TGCGCCAGCAGCCAGGGAATAGGACGGGGGGATTACGATGAGCAGTTCTTC	CASSQGIGRGDYDEQFF
NA	NA	TRBJ2-1	TRBV7-9	TGTGCCAGCACACAGAGTCCCTACAATGAGCAGTTCTTC	CASTQSPYNEQFF
NA	few	TRBJ1-5	TRBV29-1	TGCAGCGTTGTGGGGGGGCGAGGTCAGCCCCAGCATTTT	CSVVGGRGQPQHF
TRBD1	NA	TRBJ1-1	TRBV29-1	TGCAGCGCGGGGACCGGACAGGGGAGGACTGAAGCTTTCTTT	CSAGTGQGRTEAFF
NA	NA	TRBJ2-1	TRBV29-1	TGCAGCGTCGTCCGGGACAAATACAATGAGCAGTTCTTC	CSVVRDKYNEQFF
TRBD2	NA	TRBJ2-3	TRBV5-1	TGCGCCAGCAGCCAAAGACTAGCGGGAGGTGCAGATACGCAGTATTTT	CASSQRLAGGADTQYF
NA	NA	TRBJ2-7	TRBV7-2	TGTGCCAGCACCCGCCGGGACGGGACCTACGAGCAGTACTTC	CASTRRDGTYEQYF
NA	NA	TRBJ2-4	TRBV2	TGTGCCAGCTCGGACGGGGGTATTCAGTACTTC	CASSDGGIQYF